This record looks at one T cell receptor (beta chain) sequence and its context. As yet, its antigen is unknown. This entry is derived from a study of pediatric ulcerative colitis. At the level of the study: Ulcerative colitis patients had pancolitis or left-sided colitis, with confirming histology. Study observations and caveats: Total lymphocyte DNA, not sorted subsets, was the template. No controls had the two rectal clonotypes shared by ulcerative colitis patients.

During colonoscopy, one to two rectal pinch biopsies were collected. The survey-level immunoSEQ assay was used. Method: immunoSEQ multiplex PCR; TCRdb's copy keeps in-frame clones and lacks some. The data contain roughly 45,000 clones, 78% of them singletons. Germline CDR1 is SQVTM and CDR2 is ANQGSEA. This CDR3 is built from 9 residues. V was pared by 4 bases and J by 4 bases, with 1 base between. The sample was gut tissue. The rearrangement links TRBV29-1 to TRBJ2-5; D remains unclear. The receptor was derived from a girl between 5 and 17 years old with moderate ulcerative colitis. Written as DNA, the CDR3 is TGCAGCGTTGGAGAGACCCAGTACTTC. Translation gives CSVGETQYF.